The entry that follows covers one T cell receptor beta chain sequence. Its antigen is still unknown. UMI-labeled TRB cDNA libraries were prepared by 5' RACE. One entry per CDR3 protein, without DNA, is what TCRdb gives after re-calling the 5' RACE reads. The sample's table shows tens of thousands of distinct CDR3 sequences. This sample is drawn from a study of CXCR3-negative and CXCR3-positive naive CD8 T cells. General study findings and limits: Naive CXCR3-negative and CXCR3-positive cells had similar TRBV-TRBJ usage; memory differed.

The CDR3 covers 15 residues. In germline, CDR1 is LGHNA, CDR2 YSLEER. At about 310,000 cells each, triplicate sorts were carried out for each CD8+ T cell subset. Sequences were obtained from memory CD8+ T cells from blood. The chain carries TRBV4-3 and TRBJ2-7; TCRdb lists TRBD1, though no DNA is available to test this call. The sequence was collected from a human donor in good health. Some clones in this sample may be carry-over from other donors' samples. CDR3 amino acids: CASSQVTGLTYEQYF.